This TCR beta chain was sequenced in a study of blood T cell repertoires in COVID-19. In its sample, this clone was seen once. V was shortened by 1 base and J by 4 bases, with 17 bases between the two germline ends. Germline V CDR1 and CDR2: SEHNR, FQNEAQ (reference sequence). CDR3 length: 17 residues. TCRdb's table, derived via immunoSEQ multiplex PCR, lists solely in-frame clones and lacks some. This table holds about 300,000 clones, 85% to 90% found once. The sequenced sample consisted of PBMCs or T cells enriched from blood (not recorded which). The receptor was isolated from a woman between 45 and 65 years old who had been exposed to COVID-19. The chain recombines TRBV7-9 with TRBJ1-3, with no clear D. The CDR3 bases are TGTGCCAGCAGCTTAGTCGGTTTCCGGGATTCAGGAAACACCATATATTTT. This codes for CASSLVGFRDSGNTIYF. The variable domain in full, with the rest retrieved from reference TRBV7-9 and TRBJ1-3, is DTGVSQNPRHKITKRGQNVTFRCDPISEHNRLYWYRQTLGQGPEFLTYFQNEAQLEKSRLLSDRFSAERPKGSFSTLEIQRTEQGDSAMYLCASSLVGFRDSGNTIYFGEGSWLTVV.